This TCR beta chain was found in a study of spatial heterogeneity in lung cancer. This CDR3 comprises 14 residues. V shed 5 bases and J shed 2 bases, with 10 bases lying between them. Germline V gene sequence: CDR1 MGHDK, CDR2 SYGVNS. TCRdb itself ran the 5' RACE reads through MiXCR, one entry per CDR3 protein. Among around 74,000 distinct CDR3 sequences, about 14% were seen once, and the ten largest hold 7.2%. Time point given: sample taken at primary tumor resection. The authors sequenced whole RNA from tumor, nontumor lung or frozen PBMC without sorting. The roughly 68 donors had untreated early-stage non-small cell lung cancer.

The sample consisted of PBMCs, taken at surgery. The TCR sequence derives from a male donor with early-stage non-small cell lung cancer. The genes are TRBV25-1 and TRBJ1-5, with D possibly TRBD1 on 5 matching bases. In DNA, the CDR3 is TGTGCCAGCAGTCAGGGATTCGGCAATCAGCCCCAGCATTTT. Translation gives CASSQGFGNQPQHF.